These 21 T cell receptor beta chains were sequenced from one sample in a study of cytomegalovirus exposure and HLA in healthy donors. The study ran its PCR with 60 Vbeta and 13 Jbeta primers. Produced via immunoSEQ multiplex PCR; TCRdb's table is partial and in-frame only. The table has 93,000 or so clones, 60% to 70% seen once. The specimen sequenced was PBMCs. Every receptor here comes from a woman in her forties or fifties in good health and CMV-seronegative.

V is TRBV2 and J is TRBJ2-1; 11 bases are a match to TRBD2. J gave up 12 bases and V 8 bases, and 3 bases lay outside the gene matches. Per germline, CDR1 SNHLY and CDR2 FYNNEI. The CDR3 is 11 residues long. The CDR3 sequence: CASSSGGRQFF. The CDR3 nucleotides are TGTGCCAGCTCTAGCGGGGGGCGGCAGTTCTTC.

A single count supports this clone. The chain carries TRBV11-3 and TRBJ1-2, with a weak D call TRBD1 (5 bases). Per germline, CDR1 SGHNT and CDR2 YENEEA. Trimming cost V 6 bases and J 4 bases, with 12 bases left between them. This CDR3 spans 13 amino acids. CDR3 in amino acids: CASSTREGYGYTF. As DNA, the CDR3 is TGTGCCAGCAGTACCAGGGAAGGCTATGGCTACACCTTC.

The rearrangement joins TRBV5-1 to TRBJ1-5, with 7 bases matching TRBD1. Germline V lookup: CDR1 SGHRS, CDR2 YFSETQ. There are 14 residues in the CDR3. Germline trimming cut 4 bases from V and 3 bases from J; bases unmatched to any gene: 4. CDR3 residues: CASSETGNNQPQHF. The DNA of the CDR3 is TGCGCCAGCAGCGAGACAGGGAACAATCAGCCCCAGCATTTT.

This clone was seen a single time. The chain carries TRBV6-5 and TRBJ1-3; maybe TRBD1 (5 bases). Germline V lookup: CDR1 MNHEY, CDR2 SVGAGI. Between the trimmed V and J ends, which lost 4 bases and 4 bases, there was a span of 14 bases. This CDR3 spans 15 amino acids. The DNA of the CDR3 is TGTGCCAGCAGTTCCTCCGGACAAAGAGGAAACACCATATATTTT. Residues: CASSSSGQRGNTIYF.

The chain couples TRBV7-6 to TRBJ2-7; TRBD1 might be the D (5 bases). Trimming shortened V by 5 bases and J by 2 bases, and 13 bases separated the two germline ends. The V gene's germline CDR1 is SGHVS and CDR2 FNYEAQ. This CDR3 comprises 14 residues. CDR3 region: CASSASDIAYEQYF. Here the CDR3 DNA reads TGTGCCAGCAGCGCCTCGGACATCGCCTACGAGCAGTACTTC.

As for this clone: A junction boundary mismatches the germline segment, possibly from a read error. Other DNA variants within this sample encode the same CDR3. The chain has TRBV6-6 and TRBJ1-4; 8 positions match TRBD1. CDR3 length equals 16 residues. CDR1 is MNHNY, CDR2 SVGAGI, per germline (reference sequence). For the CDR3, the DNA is TGTGCCAGCAGGGACGACAGGGGTTTAACTAATGAAAAGCTGTTTTTT. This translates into CASRDDRGLTNEKLFF.

The CDR3 loop reads CASSLRTGLNTEAFF. The CDR3 DNA follows: TGCGCCAGCAGCCTCCGGACAGGGCTTAACACTGAAGCTTTCTTT. This chain connects TRBV4-3 to TRBJ1-1; 8 nucleotides match TRBD1. J lost 2 bases, V lost 4 bases, and 6 bases had no gene match. CDR1 LGHNA and CDR2 YSLEER come from the germline V gene. The CDR3 runs 15 residues.

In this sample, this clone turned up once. CDR3 sequence: CASSPSRTGRRDEKLFF. The CDR3 nucleotides are TGTGCCAGCAGCCCATCCCGGACAGGGAGAAGGGATGAAAAACTGTTTTTT. The rearrangement links TRBV9 to TRBJ1-4; 8 nucleotides align to TRBD1. From germline, CDR1 is SGDLS and CDR2 YYNGEE. V lost 4 bases, J lost 6 bases, and 14 bases stayed unmatched. This CDR3 is built from 17 residues.

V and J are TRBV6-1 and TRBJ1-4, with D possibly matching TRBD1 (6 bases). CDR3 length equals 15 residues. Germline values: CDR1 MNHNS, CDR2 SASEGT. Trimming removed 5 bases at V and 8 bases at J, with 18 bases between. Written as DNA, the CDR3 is TGTGCCAGCAGTCCACGGGACACGAGAATGGAAAAACTGTTTTTT. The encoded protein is CASSPRDTRMEKLFF.

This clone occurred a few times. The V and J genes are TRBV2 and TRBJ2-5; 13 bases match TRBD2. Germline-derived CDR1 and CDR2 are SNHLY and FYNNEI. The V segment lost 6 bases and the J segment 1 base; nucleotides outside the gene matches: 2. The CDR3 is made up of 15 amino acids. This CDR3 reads CASRGLAGAQETQYF. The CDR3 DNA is TGTGCCAGCAGAGGACTAGCGGGGGCCCAAGAGACCCAGTACTTC.

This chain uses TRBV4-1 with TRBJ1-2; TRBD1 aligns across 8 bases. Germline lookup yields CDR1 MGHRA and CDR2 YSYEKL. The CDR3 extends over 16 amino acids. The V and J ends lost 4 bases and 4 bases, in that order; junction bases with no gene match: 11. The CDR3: CASSPDRGAWGYGYTF. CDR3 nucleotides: TGCGCCAGCAGCCCCGACAGGGGTGCTTGGGGCTATGGCTACACCTTC.

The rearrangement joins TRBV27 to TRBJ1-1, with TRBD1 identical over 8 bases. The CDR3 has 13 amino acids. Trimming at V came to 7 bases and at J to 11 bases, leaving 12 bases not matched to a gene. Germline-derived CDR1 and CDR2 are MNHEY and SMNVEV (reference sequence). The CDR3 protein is CASIKTGTGRAFF. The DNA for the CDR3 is TGTGCCAGCATCAAAACCGGGACAGGTAGGGCTTTCTTT.

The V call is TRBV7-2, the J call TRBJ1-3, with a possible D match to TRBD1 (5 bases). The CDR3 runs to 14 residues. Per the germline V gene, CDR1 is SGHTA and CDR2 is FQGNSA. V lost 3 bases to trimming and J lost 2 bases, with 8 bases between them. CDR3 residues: CASSLRTTGNTIYF. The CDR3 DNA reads TGTGCCAGCAGCTTGCGGACAACTGGAAACACCATATATTTT.

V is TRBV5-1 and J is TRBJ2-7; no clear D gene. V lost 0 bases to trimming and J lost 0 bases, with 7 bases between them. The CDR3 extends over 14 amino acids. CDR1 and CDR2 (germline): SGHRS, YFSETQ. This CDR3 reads CASSLGSYSYEQYF. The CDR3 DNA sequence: TGCGCCAGCAGCTTGGGCAGTTACTCCTACGAGCAGTACTTC.

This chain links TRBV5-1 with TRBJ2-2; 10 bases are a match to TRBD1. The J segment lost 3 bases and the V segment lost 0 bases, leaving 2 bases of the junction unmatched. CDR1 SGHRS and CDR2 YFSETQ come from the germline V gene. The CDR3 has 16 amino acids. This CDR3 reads CASSLAGTGDTGELFF. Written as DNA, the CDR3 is TGCGCCAGCAGCTTGGCGGGGACAGGGGACACCGGGGAGCTGTTTTTT.

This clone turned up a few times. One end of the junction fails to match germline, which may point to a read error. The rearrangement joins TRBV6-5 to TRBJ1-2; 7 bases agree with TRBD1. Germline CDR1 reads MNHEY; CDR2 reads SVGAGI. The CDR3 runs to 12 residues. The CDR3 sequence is CASSPFPGTAFF. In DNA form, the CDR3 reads TGTGCCAGCAGTCCATTCCCCGGGACAGCCTTTTTC.

CDR3 region: CASSPWDSNREQYF. The CDR3 DNA reads TGTGCCAGCAGCCCCTGGGACAGCAACCGGGAGCAGTACTTC. This chain connects TRBV7-2 to TRBJ2-7; 7 bases match TRBD1. Germline lookup yields CDR1 SGHTA and CDR2 FQGNSA. The V gene end was trimmed by 5 bases and the J gene end by 7 bases; junction bases not matched to a gene: 11. This CDR3 is built from 14 residues.

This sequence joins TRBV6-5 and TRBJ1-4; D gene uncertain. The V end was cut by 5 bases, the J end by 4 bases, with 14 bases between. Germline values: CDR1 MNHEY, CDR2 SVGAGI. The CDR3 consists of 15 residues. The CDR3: CASSPRVAGNEKLFF. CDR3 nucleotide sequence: TGTGCCAGCAGTCCTCGGGTCGCGGGTAATGAAAAACTGTTTTTT.

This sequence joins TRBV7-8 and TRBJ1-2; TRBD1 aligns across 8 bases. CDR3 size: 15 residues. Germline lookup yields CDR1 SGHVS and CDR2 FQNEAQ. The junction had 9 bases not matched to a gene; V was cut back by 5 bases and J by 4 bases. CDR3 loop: CASSNGQGATYGYTF. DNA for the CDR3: TGTGCCAGCAGCAATGGACAGGGAGCCACCTATGGCTACACCTTC.

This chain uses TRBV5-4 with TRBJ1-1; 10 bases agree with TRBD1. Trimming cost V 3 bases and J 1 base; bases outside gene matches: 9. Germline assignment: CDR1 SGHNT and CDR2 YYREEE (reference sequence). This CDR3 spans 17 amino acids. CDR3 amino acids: CASSSMGQGRGNTEAFF. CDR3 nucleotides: TGTGCCAGCAGCTCCATGGGACAGGGGAGGGGGAACACTGAAGCTTTCTTT.

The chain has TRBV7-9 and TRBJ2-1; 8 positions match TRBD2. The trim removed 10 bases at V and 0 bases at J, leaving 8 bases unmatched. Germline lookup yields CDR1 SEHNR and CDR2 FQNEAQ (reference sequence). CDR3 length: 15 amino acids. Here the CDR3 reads CATISSGGSYNEQFF. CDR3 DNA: TGTGCCACCATATCCAGCGGGGGCTCCTACAATGAGCAGTTCTTC.